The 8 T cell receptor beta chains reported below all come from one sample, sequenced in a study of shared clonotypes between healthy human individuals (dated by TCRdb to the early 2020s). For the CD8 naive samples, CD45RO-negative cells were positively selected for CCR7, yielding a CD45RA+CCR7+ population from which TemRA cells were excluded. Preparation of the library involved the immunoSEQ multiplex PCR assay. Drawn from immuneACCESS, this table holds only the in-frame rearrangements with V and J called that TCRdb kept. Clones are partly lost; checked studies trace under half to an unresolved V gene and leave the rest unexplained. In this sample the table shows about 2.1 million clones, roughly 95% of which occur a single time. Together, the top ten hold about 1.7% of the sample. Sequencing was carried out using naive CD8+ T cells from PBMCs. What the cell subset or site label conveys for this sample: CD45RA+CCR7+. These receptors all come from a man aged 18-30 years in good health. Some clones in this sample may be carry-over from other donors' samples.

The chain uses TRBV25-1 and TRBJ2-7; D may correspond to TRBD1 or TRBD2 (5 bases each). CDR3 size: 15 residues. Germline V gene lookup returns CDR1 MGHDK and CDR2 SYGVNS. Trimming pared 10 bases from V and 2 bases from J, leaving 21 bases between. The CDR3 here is CATQIVGQGAYEQYF. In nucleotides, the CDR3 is TGTGCCACACAAATTGTGGGTCAGGGAGCCTACGAGCAGTACTTC.

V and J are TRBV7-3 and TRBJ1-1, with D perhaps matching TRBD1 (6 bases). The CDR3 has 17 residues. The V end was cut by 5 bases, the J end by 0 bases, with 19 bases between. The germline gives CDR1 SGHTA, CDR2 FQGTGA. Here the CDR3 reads CASSPLRGARLNTEAFF. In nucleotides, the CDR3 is TGTGCCAGCAGCCCACTTCGGGGGGCCAGACTGAACACTGAAGCTTTCTTT.

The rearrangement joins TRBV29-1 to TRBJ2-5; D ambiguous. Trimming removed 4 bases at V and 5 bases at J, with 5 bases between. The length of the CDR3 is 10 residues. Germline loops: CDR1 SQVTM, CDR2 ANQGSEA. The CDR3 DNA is TGCAGCGTTGTTTTGGAGACCCAGTACTTC. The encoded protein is CSVVLETQYF.

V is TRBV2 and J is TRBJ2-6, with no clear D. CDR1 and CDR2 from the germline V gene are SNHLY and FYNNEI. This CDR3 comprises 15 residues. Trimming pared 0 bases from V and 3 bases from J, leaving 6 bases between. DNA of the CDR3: TGTGCCAGCAGTGAAGCCATAGGTGGGGCCAACGTCCTGACTTTC. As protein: CASSEAIGGANVLTF.

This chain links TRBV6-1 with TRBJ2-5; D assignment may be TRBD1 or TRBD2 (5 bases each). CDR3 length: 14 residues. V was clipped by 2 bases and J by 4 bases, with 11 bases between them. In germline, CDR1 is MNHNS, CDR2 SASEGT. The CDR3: CASSEPPGGETQYF. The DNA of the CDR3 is TGTGCCAGCAGTGAACCTCCTGGGGGAGAGACCCAGTACTTC.

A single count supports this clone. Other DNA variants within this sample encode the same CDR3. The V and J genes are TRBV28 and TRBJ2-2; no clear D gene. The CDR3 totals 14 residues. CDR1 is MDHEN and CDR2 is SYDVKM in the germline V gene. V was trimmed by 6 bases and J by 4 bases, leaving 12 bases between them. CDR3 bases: TGTGCCAGCAGCTTGGTGGGTGGCACCGGGGAGCTGTTTTTT. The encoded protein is CASSLVGGTGELFF.

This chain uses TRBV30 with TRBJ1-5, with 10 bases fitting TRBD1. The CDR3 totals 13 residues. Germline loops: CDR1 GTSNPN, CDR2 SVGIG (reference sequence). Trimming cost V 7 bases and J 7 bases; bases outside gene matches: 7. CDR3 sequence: CAYRDRGGQPQHF. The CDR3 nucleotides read TGTGCCTACCGGGACAGGGGAGGACAGCCCCAGCATTTT.

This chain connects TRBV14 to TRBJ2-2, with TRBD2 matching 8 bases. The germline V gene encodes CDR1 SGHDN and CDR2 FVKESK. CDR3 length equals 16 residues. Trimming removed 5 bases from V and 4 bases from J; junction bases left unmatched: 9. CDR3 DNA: TGTGCCAGCAGCTCGAAGGTAGCGGGACCCACCGGGGAGCTGTTTTTT. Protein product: CASSSKVAGPTGELFF.